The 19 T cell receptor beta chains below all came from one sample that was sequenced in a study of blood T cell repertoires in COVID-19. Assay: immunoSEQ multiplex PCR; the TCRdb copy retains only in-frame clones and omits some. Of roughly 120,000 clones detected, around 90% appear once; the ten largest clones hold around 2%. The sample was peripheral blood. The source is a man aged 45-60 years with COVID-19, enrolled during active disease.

CDR3 nucleotide sequence: TGCGCCAGCAGCGTCAGGGGCCAGGGCGAGCAGTACTTC. This gives the protein CASSVRGQGEQYF. This rearrangement joins TRBV5-1 to TRBJ2-7; perhaps TRBD1 as D (6 bases). Per the germline V gene, CDR1 is SGHRS and CDR2 is YFSETQ. Trimming pared 4 bases from V and 6 bases from J, leaving 14 bases between. This CDR3 has 13 residues. The full variable domain, its missing parts supplied by reference TRBV5-1 and TRBJ2-7, is KAGVTQTPRYLIKTRGQQVTLSCSPISGHRSVSWYQQTPGQGLQFLFEYFSETQRNKGNFPGRFSGRQFSNSRSEMNVSTLELGDSALYLCASSVRGQGEQYFGPGTRLTVT.

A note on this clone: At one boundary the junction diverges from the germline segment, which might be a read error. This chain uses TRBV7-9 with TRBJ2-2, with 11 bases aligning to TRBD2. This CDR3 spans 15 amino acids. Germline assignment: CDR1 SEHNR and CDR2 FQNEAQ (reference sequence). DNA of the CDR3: TGTGCCAGCAGCCTAGCGGGAGGGAACACCGGGGAGCTGTTTTTT. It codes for CASSLAGGNTGELFF. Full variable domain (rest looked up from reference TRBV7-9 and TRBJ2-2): DTGVSQNPRHKITKRGQNVTFRCDPISEHNRLYWYRQTLGQGPEFLTYFQNEAQLEKSRLLSDRFSAERPKGSFSTLEIQRTEQGDSAMYLCASSLAGGNTGELFFGEGSRLTVL.

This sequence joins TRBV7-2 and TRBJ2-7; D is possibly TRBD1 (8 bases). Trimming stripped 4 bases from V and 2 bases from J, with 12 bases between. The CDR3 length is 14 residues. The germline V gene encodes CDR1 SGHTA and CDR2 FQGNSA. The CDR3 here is CASSSQGGAYEQYF. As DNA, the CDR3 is TGTGCCAGCAGCTCACAGGGGGGGGCCTACGAGCAGTACTTC.

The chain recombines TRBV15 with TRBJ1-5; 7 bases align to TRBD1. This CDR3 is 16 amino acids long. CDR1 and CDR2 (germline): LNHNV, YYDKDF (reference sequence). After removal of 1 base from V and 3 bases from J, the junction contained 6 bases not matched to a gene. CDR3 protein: CATSRGGQRTNQPQHF. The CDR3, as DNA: TGTGCCACCAGCAGAGGGGGACAGCGGACCAATCAGCCCCAGCATTTT.

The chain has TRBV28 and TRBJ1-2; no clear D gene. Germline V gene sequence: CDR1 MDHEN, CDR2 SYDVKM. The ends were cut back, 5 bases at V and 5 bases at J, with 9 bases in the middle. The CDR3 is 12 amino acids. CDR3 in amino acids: CASSPPVYGYTF. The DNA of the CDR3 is TGTGCCAGCAGTCCCCCAGTTTATGGCTACACCTTC.

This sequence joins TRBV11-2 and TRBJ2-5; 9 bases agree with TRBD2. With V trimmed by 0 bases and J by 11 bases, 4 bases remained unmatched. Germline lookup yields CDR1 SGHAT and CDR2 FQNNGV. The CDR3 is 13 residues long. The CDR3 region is CASSLDGTSPQYF. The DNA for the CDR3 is TGTGCCAGCAGCTTAGACGGGACTAGCCCGCAGTACTTC.

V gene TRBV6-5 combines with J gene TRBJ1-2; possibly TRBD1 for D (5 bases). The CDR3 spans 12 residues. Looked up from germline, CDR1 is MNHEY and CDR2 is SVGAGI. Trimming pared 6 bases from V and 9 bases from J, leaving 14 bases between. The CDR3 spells CASSIDRSRYTF. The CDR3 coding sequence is TGTGCCAGCAGCATCGACAGATCCCGCTACACCTTC.

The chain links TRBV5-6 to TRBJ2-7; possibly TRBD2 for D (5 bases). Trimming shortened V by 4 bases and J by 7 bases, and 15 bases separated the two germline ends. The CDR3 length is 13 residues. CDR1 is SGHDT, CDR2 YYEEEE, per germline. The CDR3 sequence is CASSQKSGIEQYF. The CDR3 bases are TGTGCCAGCAGCCAGAAGTCCGGGATTGAGCAGTACTTC.

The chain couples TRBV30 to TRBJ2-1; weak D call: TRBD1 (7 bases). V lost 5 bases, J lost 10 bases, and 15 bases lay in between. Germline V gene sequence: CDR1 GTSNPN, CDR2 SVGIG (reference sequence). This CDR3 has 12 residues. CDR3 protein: CAWGKQGREQFF. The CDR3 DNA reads TGTGCCTGGGGAAAACAGGGGAGGGAGCAGTTCTTC. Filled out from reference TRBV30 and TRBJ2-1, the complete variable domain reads SQTIHQWPATLVQPVGSPLSLECTVEGTSNPNLYWYRQAAGRGLQLLFYSVGIGQISSEVPQNLSASRPQDRQFILSSKKLLLSDSGFYLCAWGKQGREQFFGPGTRLTVL.

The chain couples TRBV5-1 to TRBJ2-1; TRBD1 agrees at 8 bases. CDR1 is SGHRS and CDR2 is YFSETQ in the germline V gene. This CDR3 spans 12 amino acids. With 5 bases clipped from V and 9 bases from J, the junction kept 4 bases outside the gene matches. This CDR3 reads CASRSGGGEQFF. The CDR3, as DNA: TGCGCCAGCAGGTCAGGGGGCGGTGAGCAGTTCTTC.

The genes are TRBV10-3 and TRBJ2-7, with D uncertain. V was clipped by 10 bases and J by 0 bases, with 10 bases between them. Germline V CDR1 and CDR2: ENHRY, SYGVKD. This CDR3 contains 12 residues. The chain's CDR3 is CATSLSSYEQYF. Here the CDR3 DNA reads TGTGCCACCAGCCTGAGCTCCTACGAGCAGTACTTC.

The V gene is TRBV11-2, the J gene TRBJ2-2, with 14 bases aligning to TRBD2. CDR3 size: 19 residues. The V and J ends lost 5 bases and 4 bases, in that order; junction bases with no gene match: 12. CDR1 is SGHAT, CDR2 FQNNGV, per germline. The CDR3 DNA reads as TGTGCCAGCAGCCCAGGACTAGCGGGAGGTACCGCGGGCACCGGGGAGCTGTTTTTT. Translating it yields CASSPGLAGGTAGTGELFF.

Written as DNA, the CDR3 is TGTGCCAGCAGCGTCGAGGGAGGGAGCAATCAGCCCCAGCATTTT. It codes for CASSVEGGSNQPQHF. The chain combines TRBV9 with TRBJ1-5; D unclear. The V end lost 2 bases, the J end lost 1 base, and 10 bases lay between the germline ends. This CDR3 comprises 15 residues. Germline lookup yields CDR1 SGDLS and CDR2 YYNGEE.

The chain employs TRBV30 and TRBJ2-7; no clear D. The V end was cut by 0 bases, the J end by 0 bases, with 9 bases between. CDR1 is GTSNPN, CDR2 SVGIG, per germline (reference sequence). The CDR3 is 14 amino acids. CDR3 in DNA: TGTGCCTGGAGTGTATCTATTGGCTCCTACGAGCAGTACTTC. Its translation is CAWSVSIGSYEQYF.

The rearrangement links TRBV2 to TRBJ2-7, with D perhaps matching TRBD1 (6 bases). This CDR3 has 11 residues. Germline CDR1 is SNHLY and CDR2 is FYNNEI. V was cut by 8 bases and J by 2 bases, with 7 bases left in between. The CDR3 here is CASGTPYEQYV. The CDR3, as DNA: TGTGCCAGCGGGACACCCTACGAGCAGTACGTC.

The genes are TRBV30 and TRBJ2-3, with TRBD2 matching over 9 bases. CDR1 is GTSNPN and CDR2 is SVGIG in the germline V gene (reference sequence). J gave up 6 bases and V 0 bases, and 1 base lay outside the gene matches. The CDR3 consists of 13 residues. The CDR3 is CAWSVAGGDTQYF. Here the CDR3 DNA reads TGTGCCTGGAGTGTTGCGGGAGGGGATACGCAGTATTTT.

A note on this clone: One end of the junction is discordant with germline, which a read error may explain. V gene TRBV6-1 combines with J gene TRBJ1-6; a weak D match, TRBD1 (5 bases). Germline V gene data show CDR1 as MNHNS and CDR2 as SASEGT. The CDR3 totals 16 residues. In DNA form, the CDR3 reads TGTGCCAGCAGCGAAGGGGCTGACTCCTATAATTCACCCCTCCACTTT. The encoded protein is CASSEGADSYNSPLHF.

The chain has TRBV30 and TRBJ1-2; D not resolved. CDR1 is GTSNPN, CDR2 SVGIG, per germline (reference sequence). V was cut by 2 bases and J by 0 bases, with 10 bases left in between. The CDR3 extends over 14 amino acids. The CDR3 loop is CAWSTWATNYGYTF. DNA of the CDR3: TGTGCCTGGAGTACATGGGCTACTAACTATGGCTACACCTTC. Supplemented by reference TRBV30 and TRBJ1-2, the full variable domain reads SQTIHQWPATLVQPVGSPLSLECTVEGTSNPNLYWYRQAAGRGLQLLFYSVGIGQISSEVPQNLSASRPQDRQFILSSKKLLLSDSGFYLCAWSTWATNYGYTFGSGTRLTVV.

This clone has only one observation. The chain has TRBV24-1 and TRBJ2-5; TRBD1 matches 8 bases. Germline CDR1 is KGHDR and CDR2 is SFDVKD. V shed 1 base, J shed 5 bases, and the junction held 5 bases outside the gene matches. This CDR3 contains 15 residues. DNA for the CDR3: TGTGCCACCAGTGATTTATCGGACAGGGATGAGACCCAGTACTTC. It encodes CATSDLSDRDETQYF.